These 19 T cell receptor beta chains originate from one sample sequenced in a study of T cells in Graves' hyperthyroidism and ophthalmopathy. TCR beta CDR3 regions were amplified from RNA transcripts. HTBI primers were the set used in a first-round RT-PCR of the TCR CDR3. Using its own MiXCR run on the multiplex PCR reads, TCRdb lists one record per CDR3 protein. The sample has approximately 500,000 distinct CDR3 sequences; about half are singletons. Sequencing was carried out using peripheral blood or thyroid tissue (not recorded which). The source is a woman in her late teens or twenties with Graves' hyperthyroidism.

This clonotype has ten or more counts. The V call is TRBV7-6, the J call TRBJ2-7, with a tentative D call TRBD2 (5 bases). V lost 5 bases and J lost 7, with 9 bases in between. The CDR3 totals 11 residues. Germline V CDR1 and CDR2: SGHVS, FNYEAQ. CDR3 nucleotide sequence: TGTGCCAGCAGCGACGGGAATGAGCAGTACTTC. Amino acids: CASSDGNEQYF.

This clonotype was counted many times. V and J are TRBV6-5 and TRBJ2-5; the match to TRBD2 covers 10 bases. This CDR3 is 18 amino acids long. Germline V lookup: CDR1 MNHEY, CDR2 SVGAGI. V was clipped by 2 bases and J by 4 bases; unmatched bases: 13. The CDR3 sequence is CASSYRASGSRRGETQYF. CDR3 in DNA: TGTGCCAGCAGTTACCGAGCTAGCGGGAGTCGGCGCGGAGAGACCCAGTACTTC.

This clonotype was picked up many times. The chain joins TRBV5-1 to TRBJ2-7, with 10 bases that match TRBD2. This CDR3 is 14 amino acids long. V lost 2 bases, J lost 6 bases, and 5 bases stayed unmatched. CDR1 is SGHRS and CDR2 is YFSETQ in the germline V gene. The CDR3 loop reads CASSFSGRSGEQYF. The CDR3 DNA reads as TGCGCCAGCAGCTTTAGCGGGAGGTCCGGCGAGCAGTACTTC.

J is TRBJ2-6 and V is TRBV2; 8 nucleotides match TRBD1. Losses at the gene ends were 4 bases for V and 4 bases for J; bases not matched to a gene: 9. The germline V gene encodes CDR1 SNHLY and CDR2 FYNNEI. CDR3 length: 17 amino acids. The CDR3 DNA sequence: TGTGCCAGCAGTGGATTAGACAGGGGTACCGGGGCCAACGTCCTGACTTTC. Protein sequence: CASSGLDRGTGANVLTF. Full variable domain (missing parts from reference TRBV2 and TRBJ2-6): EPEVTQTPSHQVTQMGQEVILRCVPISNHLYFYWYRQILGQKVEFLVSFYNNEISEKSEIFDDQFSVERPDGSNFTLKIRSTKLEDSAMYFCASSGLDRGTGANVLTFGAGSRLTVL.

The chain is built from TRBV15 and TRBJ1-5; tentatively, D is TRBD1 (5 bases). The CDR3 is 16 amino acids. Germline V gene data show CDR1 as LNHNV and CDR2 as YYDKDF (reference sequence). V was shortened by 10 bases and J by 5 bases, with 24 bases between the two germline ends. CDR3 amino acids: CASSLEKGRRDQPQHF. For the CDR3, the DNA is TGTGCCAGCAGTTTGGAGAAGGGGCGAAGGGATCAGCCCCAGCATTTT.

This clonotype was recorded at least ten times. This sequence joins TRBV2 and TRBJ2-7; 16 bases map to TRBD2. V lost 6 bases to trimming and J lost 3 bases; unmatched junction nucleotides: 5. CDR3 length: 16 amino acids. In germline, CDR1 is SNHLY, CDR2 FYNNEI. Here the CDR3 reads CASRGLAGGQGYEQYF. For the CDR3, the DNA is TGTGCCAGCAGGGGACTAGCGGGAGGGCAAGGCTACGAGCAGTACTTC.

This clonotype was found many times. The chain joins TRBV5-1 to TRBJ1-2; D call uncertain. Germline V gene data show CDR1 as SGHRS and CDR2 as YFSETQ. V lost 5 bases and J lost 3, with 20 bases in between. The CDR3 consists of 16 residues. CDR3 sequence: CASSLVATGGYYGYTF. In DNA, the CDR3 is TGCGCCAGCAGTCTAGTCGCGACCGGAGGATACTATGGCTACACCTTC.

This rearrangement joins TRBV25-1 to TRBJ2-7; a weak D match, TRBD2 (5 bases). Trimming removed 1 base from V and 2 bases from J, with 9 bases in between. This CDR3 spans 14 amino acids. The germline V gene has CDR1 MGHDK and CDR2 SYGVNS. CDR3 loop: CASSESGSTYEQYF. The CDR3, as DNA: TGTGCCAGCAGTGAATCGGGGAGTACCTACGAGCAGTACTTC.

At least ten counts were recorded for this clonotype. This chain joins TRBV2 and TRBJ1-5; D not certain. The CDR3 runs to 13 residues. Trimming shortened V by 7 bases and J by 5 bases, and 12 bases separated the two germline ends. CDR1 is SNHLY, CDR2 FYNNEI, per germline. The CDR3 loop reads CASTVTADQPQHF. The CDR3 DNA reads TGTGCCAGCACGGTTACCGCCGATCAGCCCCAGCATTTT.

The chain combines TRBV7-2 with TRBJ2-6; TRBD1 matches at 8 bases. Germline V lookup: CDR1 SGHTA, CDR2 FQGNSA. This CDR3 has 18 amino acids. V lost 6 bases, J lost 3 bases, and 13 bases stayed unmatched. The CDR3, as DNA: TGTGCCAGCAGAGGGTTCCCCAGGGGGCGTAGTGGGGCCAACGTCCTGACTTTC. Amino acids: CASRGFPRGRSGANVLTF.

This clonotype was seen at least ten times. The chain is built from TRBV4-2 and TRBJ1-5; 9 bases align to TRBD1. CDR1 is LGHNA and CDR2 is YNFKEQ in the germline V gene. This CDR3 contains 16 residues. The V and J ends lost 1 base and 1 base, in that order; junction bases with no gene match: 2. This CDR3 reads CASSQGGQGSNQPQHF. CDR3 nucleotide sequence: TGTGCCAGCAGCCAAGGAGGACAGGGGAGCAATCAGCCCCAGCATTTT.

This clonotype was recorded at least ten times. The rearrangement uses TRBV7-3 and TRBJ2-5; D is unclear. V was clipped by 5 bases and J by 5 bases, with 15 bases between them. Germline assignment: CDR1 SGHTA and CDR2 FQGTGA. CDR3 length equals 14 residues. For the CDR3, the DNA is TGTGCCAGCAGCCCCGCCCGGTTAGTGGAGACCCAGTACTTC. Its protein is CASSPARLVETQYF.

This clonotype was detected ten times or more. V gene TRBV4-1 combines with J gene TRBJ2-7; maybe TRBD2 (6 bases). This CDR3 comprises 16 residues. Germline CDR1 is MGHRA and CDR2 is YSYEKL. Between the trimmed V and J ends, which lost 5 bases and 3 bases, there was a span of 20 bases. The CDR3 nucleotides read TGCGCCAGCAGCTCGGGGGTGCTTGGGGGTTACTACGAGCAGTACTTC. Protein sequence: CASSSGVLGGYYEQYF.

This clonotype has a handful of counts. V gene TRBV29-1 combines with J gene TRBJ1-2, with D possibly being TRBD1 (6 bases). V lost 7 bases, J lost 4 bases, and 10 bases lay in between. The CDR3 consists of 11 residues. Germline lookup yields CDR1 SQVTM and CDR2 ANQGSEA. CDR3 coding DNA: TGCAGCGAACAGGGTACCTATGGCTACACCTTC. It encodes CSEQGTYGYTF. Full variable domain (missing parts from reference TRBV29-1 and TRBJ1-2): SAVISQKPSRDICQRGTSLTIQCQVDSQVTMMFWYRQQPGQSLTLIATANQGSEATYESGFVIDKFPISRPNLTFSTLTVSNMSPEDSSIYLCSEQGTYGYTFGSGTRLTVV.

This clonotype was found many times. The rearrangement joins TRBV6-5 to TRBJ2-7; D not resolved. Germline V gene data show CDR1 as MNHEY and CDR2 as SVGAGI. Trimming shortened V by 0 bases and J by 3 bases, and 9 bases separated the two germline ends. The CDR3 runs to 14 residues. The CDR3 coding sequence is TGTGCCAGCAGTTACTCGGCCCTAAACTACGAGCAGTACTTC. Its translation is CASSYSALNYEQYF.

The J gene is TRBJ1-1, the V gene TRBV19, with 9 bases matching TRBD1. CDR3 length: 15 amino acids. The germline gives CDR1 LNHDA, CDR2 SQIVND (reference sequence). V shed 9 bases and J 10 bases; nucleotides not matched to a gene: 18. The CDR3 bases are TGTGCCAGCTCACCGGAGTTGGGACAGGGTCTTGGAGCTTTCTTT. Translating it yields CASSPELGQGLGAFF. The variable domain in full, with the rest retrieved from reference TRBV19 and TRBJ1-1, is DGGITQSPKYLFRKEGQNVTLSCEQNLNHDAMYWYRQDPGQGLRLIYYSQIVNDFQKGDIAEGYSVSREKKESFPLTVTSAQKNPTAFYLCASSPELGQGLGAFFGQGTRLTVV.

This clonotype was recorded a few times. The chain carries TRBV5-1 and TRBJ2-6, with 10 bases identical to TRBD1. The CDR3 is made up of 19 amino acids. Germline values: CDR1 SGHRS, CDR2 YFSETQ. Losses at the gene ends were 4 bases for V and 0 bases for J; bases not matched to a gene: 10. This chain's CDR3 is CASSTGTGVFASGANVLTF. In nucleotides, the CDR3 is TGCGCCAGCAGCACCGGGACAGGGGTGTTTGCCTCTGGGGCCAACGTCCTGACTTTC.

This clonotype was detected many times. The chain employs TRBV6-5 and TRBJ2-7; D may be TRBD1 or TRBD2 (5 bases each). CDR3 length: 16 residues. Trimming removed 7 bases from V and 2 bases from J, with 21 bases in between. Germline lookup yields CDR1 MNHEY and CDR2 SVGAGI. CDR3 sequence reads: CASTKLAGATTYEQYF. The CDR3 bases are TGTGCCAGCACCAAGCTGGCCGGGGCGACAACCTACGAGCAGTACTTC.

The chain carries TRBV11-3 and TRBJ1-1; perhaps TRBD1 as D (5 bases). The germline gives CDR1 SGHNT, CDR2 YENEEA. The V gene lost 2 bases and the J gene lost 3 bases, with 13 bases spanning the gap. The CDR3 length is 15 residues. The CDR3 loop reads CASSLTGAAYTEAFF. CDR3 DNA: TGTGCCAGCAGCTTAACCGGGGCAGCATACACTGAAGCTTTCTTT.